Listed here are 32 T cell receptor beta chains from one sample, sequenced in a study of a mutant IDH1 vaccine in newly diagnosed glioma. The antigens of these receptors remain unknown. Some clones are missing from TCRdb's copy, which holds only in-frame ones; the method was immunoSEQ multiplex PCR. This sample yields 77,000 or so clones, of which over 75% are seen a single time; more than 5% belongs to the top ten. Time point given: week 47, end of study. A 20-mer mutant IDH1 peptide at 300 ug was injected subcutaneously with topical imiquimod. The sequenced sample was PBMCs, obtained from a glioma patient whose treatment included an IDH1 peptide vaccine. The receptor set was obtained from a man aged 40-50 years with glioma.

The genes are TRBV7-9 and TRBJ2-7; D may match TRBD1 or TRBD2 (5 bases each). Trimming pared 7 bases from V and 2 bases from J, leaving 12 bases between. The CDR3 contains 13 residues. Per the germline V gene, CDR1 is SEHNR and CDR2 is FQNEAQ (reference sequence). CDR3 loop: CASTEGSAYEQYF. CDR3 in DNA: TGTGCCAGCACCGAGGGGAGTGCCTACGAGCAGTACTTC.

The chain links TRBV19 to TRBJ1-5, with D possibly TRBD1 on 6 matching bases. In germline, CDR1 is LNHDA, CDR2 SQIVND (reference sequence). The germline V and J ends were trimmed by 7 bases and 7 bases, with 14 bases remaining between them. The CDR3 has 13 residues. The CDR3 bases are TGTGCCAGTAAGAGGCCAGGGGACCAGCCCCAGCATTTT. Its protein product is CASKRPGDQPQHF. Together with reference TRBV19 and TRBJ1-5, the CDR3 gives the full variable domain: DGGITQSPKYLFRKEGQNVTLSCEQNLNHDAMYWYRQDPGQGLRLIYYSQIVNDFQKGDIAEGYSVSREKKESFPLTVTSAQKNPTAFYLCASKRPGDQPQHFGDGTRLSIL.

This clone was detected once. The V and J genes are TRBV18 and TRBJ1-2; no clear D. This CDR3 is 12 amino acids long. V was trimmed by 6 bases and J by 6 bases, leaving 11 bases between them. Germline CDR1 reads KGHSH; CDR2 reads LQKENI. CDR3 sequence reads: CASSPRADGYTF. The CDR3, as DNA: TGTGCCAGCTCGCCTCGGGCCGATGGCTACACCTTC.

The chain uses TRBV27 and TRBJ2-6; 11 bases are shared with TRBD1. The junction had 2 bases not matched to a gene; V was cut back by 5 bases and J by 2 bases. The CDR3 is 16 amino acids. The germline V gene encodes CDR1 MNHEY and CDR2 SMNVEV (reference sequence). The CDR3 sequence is CASSAGQGAGANVLTF. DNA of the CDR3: TGTGCCAGCAGTGCGGGACAGGGGGCTGGGGCCAACGTCCTGACTTTC.

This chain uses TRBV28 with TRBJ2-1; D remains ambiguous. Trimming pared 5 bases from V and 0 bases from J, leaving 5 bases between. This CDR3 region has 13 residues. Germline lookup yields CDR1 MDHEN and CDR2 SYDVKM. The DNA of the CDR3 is TGTGCCAGCAGTGACCCCTCCTACAATGAGCAGTTCTTC. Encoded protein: CASSDPSYNEQFF. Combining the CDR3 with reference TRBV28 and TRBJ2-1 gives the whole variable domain DVKVTQSSRYLVKRTGEKVFLECVQDMDHENMFWYRQDPGLGLRLIYFSYDVKMKEKGDIPEGYSVSREKKERFSLILESASTNQTSMYLCASSDPSYNEQFFGPGTRLTVL.

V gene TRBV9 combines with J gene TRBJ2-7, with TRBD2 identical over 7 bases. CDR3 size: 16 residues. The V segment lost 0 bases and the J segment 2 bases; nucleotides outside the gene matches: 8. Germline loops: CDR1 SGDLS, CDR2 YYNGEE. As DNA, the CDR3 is TGTGCCAGCAGCGTAGGCTGGGGAGGGGTAACCTACGAGCAGTACTTC. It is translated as CASSVGWGGVTYEQYF.

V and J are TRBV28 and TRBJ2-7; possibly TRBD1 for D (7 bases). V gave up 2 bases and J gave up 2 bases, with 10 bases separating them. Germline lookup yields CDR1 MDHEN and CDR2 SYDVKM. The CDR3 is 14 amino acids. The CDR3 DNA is TGTGCCAGCAGTTTAGGAGGGGGCACCTACGAGCAGTACTTC. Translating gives CASSLGGGTYEQYF. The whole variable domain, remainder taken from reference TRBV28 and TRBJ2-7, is DVKVTQSSRYLVKRTGEKVFLECVQDMDHENMFWYRQDPGLGLRLIYFSYDVKMKEKGDIPEGYSVSREKKERFSLILESASTNQTSMYLCASSLGGGTYEQYFGPGTRLTVT.

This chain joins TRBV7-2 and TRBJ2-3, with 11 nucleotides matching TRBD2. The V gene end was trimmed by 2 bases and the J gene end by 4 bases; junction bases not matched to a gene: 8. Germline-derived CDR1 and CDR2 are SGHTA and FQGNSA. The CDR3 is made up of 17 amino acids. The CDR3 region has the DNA TGTGCCAGCAGCTTACGACTAGCGGGGCGCGGGGCAGATACGCAGTATTTT. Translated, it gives CASSLRLAGRGADTQYF. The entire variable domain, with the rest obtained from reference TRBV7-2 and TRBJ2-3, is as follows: GAGVSQSPSNKVTEKGKDVELRCDPISGHTALYWYRQSLGQGLEFLIYFQGNSAPDKSGLPSDRFSAERTGGSVSTLTIQRTQQEDSAVYLCASSLRLAGRGADTQYFGPGTRLTVL.

CDR3 residues: CASSLRDSSSGNTIYF. The CDR3 DNA sequence: TGTGCCAGCAGTCTCCGGGACAGCAGCTCTGGAAACACCATATATTTT. The chain recombines TRBV13 with TRBJ1-3; 7 positions match TRBD1. The CDR3 totals 16 residues. The germline CDR1 and CDR2 sequences are PRHDT and FYEKMQ (reference sequence). V lost 6 bases, J lost 0 bases, and 8 bases stayed unmatched. Using reference TRBV13 and TRBJ1-3 for the parts outside the CDR3, the full variable domain is AAGVIQSPRHLIKEKRETATLKCYPIPRHDTVYWYQQGPGQDPQFLISFYEKMQSDKGSIPDRFSAQQFSDYHSELNMSSLELGDSALYFCASSLRDSSSGNTIYFGEGSWLTVV.

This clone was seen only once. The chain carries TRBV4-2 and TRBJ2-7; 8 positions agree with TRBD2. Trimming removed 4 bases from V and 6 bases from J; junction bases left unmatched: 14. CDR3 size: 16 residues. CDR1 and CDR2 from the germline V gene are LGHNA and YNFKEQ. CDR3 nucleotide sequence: TGTGCCAGCAGCCGAGAGAGCGGGGGTGCAAGTGGCGAGCAGTACTTC. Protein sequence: CASSRESGGASGEQYF.

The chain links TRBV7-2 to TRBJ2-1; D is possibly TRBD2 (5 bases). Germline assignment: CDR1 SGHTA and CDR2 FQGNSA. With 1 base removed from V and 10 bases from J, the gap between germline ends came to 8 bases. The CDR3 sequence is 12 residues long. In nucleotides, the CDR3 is TGTGCCAGCAGCTTAGGCGGGCGAGAGCAGTTCTTC. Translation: CASSLGGREQFF.

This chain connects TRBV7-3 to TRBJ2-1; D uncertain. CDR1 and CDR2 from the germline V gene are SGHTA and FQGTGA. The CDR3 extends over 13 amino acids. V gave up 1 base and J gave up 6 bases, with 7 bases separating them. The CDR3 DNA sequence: TGTGCCAGCAGCTTAATCCACGGCAATGAGCAGTTCTTC. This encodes CASSLIHGNEQFF.

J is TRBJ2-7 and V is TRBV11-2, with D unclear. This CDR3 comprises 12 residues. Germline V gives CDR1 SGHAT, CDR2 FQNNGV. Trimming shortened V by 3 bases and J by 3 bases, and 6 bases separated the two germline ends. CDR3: CASSFLSYEQYF. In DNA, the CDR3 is TGTGCCAGCAGCTTTCTTAGCTACGAGCAGTACTTC.

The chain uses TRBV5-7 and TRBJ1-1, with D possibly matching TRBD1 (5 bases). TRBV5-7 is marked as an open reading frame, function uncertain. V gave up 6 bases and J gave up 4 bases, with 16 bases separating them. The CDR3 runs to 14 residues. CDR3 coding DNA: TGTGCCAGCACCCTTTCGGGGGGAGTCACTGAAGCTTTCTTT. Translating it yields CASTLSGGVTEAFF.

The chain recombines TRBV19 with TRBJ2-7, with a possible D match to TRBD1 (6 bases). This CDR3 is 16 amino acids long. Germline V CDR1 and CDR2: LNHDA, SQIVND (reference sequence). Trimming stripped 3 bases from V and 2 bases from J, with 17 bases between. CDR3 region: CASSIHPPPGAYEQYF. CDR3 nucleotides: TGTGCCAGTAGTATTCATCCCCCTCCAGGGGCCTACGAGCAGTACTTC. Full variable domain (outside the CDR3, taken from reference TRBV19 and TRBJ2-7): DGGITQSPKYLFRKEGQNVTLSCEQNLNHDAMYWYRQDPGQGLRLIYYSQIVNDFQKGDIAEGYSVSREKKESFPLTVTSAQKNPTAFYLCASSIHPPPGAYEQYFGPGTRLTVT.

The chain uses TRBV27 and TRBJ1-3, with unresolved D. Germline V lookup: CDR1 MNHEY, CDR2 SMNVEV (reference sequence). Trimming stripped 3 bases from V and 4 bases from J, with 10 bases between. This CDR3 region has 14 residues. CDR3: CASSFTSVGNTIYF. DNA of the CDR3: TGTGCCAGCAGTTTCACGTCCGTCGGAAACACCATATATTTT.

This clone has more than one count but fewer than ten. CDR3 loop: CSVGGGMNTEAFF. In DNA, the CDR3 is TGCAGCGTTGGAGGTGGGATGAACACTGAAGCTTTCTTT. The chain employs TRBV29-1 and TRBJ1-1; D is undetermined. The CDR3 is made up of 13 amino acids. Germline V CDR1 and CDR2: SQVTM, ANQGSEA. V shed 4 bases and J shed 0 bases, with 9 bases lying between them.

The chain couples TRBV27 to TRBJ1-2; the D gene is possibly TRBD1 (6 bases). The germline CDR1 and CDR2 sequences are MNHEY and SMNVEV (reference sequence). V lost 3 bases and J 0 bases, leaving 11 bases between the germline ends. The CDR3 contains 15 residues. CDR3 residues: CASSFVQGSNYGYTF. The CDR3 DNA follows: TGTGCCAGCAGTTTCGTACAGGGTTCTAACTATGGCTACACCTTC.

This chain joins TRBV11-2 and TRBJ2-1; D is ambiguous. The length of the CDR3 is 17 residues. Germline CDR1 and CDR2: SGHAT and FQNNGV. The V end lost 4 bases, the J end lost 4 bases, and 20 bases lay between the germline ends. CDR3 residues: CASSSLLVGSRYNEQFF. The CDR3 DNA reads TGTGCCAGCAGCTCCCTGTTAGTCGGATCCAGGTACAATGAGCAGTTCTTC.

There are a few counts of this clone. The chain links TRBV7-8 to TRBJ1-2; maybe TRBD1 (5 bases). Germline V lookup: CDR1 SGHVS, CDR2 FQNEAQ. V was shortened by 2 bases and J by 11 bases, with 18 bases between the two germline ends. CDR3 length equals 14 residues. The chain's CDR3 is CASSLSAGNLVYTF. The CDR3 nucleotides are TGTGCCAGCAGCTTATCCGCAGGGAATTTGGTTTACACCTTC.

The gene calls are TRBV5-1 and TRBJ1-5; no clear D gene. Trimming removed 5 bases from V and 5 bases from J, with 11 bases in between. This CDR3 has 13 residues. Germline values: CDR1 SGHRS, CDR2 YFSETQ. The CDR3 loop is CASRSGIDQPQHF. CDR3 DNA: TGCGCCAGCAGGTCGGGGATTGATCAGCCCCAGCATTTT. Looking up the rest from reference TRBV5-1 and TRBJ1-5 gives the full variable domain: KAGVTQTPRYLIKTRGQQVTLSCSPISGHRSVSWYQQTPGQGLQFLFEYFSETQRNKGNFPGRFSGRQFSNSRSEMNVSTLELGDSALYLCASRSGIDQPQHFGDGTRLSIL.

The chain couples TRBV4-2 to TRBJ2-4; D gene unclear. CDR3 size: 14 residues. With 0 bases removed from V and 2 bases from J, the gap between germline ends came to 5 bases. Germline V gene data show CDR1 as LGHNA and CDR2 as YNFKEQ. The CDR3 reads CASSQEQPKNIQYF. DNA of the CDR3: TGTGCCAGCAGCCAAGAGCAGCCCAAAAACATTCAGTACTTC.

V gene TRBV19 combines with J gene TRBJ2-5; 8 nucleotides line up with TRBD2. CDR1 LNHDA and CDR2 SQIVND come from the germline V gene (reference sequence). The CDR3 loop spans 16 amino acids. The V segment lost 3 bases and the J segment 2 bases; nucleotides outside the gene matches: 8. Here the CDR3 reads CASSIWSSGTQETQYF. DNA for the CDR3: TGTGCCAGTAGTATTTGGAGTAGCGGGACACAAGAGACCCAGTACTTC.

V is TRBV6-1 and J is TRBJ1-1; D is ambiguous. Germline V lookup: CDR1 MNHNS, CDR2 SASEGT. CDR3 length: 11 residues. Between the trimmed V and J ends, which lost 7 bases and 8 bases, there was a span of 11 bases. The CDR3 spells CASTKGMEAFF. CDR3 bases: TGTGCCAGCACCAAAGGAATGGAAGCTTTCTTT.

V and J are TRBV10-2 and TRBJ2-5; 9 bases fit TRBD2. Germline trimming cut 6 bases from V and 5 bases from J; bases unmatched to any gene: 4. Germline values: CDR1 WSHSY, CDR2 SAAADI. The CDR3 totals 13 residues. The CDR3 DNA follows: TGCGCCAGCAGAGCCGGGACTAGCGAGACCCAGTACTTC. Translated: CASRAGTSETQYF.

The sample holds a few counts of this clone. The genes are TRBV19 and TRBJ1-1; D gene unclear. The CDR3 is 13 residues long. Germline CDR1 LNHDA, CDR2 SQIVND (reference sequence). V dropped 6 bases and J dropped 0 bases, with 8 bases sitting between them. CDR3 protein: CASRRQLNTEAFF. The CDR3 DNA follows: TGTGCCAGTAGGAGGCAGCTGAACACTGAAGCTTTCTTT. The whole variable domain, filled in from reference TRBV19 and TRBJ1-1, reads DGGITQSPKYLFRKEGQNVTLSCEQNLNHDAMYWYRQDPGQGLRLIYYSQIVNDFQKGDIAEGYSVSREKKESFPLTVTSAQKNPTAFYLCASRRQLNTEAFFGQGTRLTVV.

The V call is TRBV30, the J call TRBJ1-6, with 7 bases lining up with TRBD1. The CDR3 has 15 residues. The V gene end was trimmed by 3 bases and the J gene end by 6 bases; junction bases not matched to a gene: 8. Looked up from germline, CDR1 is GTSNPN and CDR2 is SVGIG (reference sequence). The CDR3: CAWRTSGTANSPLHF. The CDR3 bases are TGTGCCTGGAGAACCTCGGGGACAGCTAATTCACCCCTCCACTTT.

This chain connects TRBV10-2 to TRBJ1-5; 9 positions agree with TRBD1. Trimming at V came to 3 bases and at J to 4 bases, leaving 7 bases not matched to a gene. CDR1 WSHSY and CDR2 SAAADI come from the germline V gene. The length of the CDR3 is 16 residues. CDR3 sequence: CASSDPKGQGNQPQHF. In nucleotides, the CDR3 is TGCGCCAGCAGTGACCCTAAAGGACAGGGGAATCAGCCCCAGCATTTT.

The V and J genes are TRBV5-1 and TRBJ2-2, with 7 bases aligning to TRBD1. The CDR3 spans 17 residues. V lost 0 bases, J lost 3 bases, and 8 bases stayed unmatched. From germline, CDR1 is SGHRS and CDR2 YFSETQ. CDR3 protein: CASSLAVGGGYTGELFF. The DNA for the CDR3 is TGCGCCAGCAGCTTGGCGGTAGGGGGCGGCTACACCGGGGAGCTGTTTTTT.

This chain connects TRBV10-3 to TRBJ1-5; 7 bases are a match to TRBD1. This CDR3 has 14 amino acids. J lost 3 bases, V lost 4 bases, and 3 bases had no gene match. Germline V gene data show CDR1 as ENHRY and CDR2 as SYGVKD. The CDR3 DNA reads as TGTGCCATCAGTGCCGGGACAGCCAATCAGCCCCAGCATTTT. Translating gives CAISAGTANQPQHF.

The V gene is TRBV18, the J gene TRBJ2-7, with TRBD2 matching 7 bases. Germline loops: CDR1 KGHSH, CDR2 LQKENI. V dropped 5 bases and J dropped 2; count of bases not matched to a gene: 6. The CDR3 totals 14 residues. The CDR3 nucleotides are TGTGCCAGCTCATCTCAGCGGGGAGCCTACGAGCAGTACTTC. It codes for CASSSQRGAYEQYF.

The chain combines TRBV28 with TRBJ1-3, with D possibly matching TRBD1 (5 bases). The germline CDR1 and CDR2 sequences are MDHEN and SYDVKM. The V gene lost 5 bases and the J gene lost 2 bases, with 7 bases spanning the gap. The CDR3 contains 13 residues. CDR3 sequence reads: CASSGGTGNTIYF. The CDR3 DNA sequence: TGTGCCAGCAGTGGGGGAACTGGAAACACCATATATTTT. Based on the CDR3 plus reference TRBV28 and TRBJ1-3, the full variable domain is DVKVTQSSRYLVKRTGEKVFLECVQDMDHENMFWYRQDPGLGLRLIYFSYDVKMKEKGDIPEGYSVSREKKERFSLILESASTNQTSMYLCASSGGTGNTIYFGEGSWLTVV.